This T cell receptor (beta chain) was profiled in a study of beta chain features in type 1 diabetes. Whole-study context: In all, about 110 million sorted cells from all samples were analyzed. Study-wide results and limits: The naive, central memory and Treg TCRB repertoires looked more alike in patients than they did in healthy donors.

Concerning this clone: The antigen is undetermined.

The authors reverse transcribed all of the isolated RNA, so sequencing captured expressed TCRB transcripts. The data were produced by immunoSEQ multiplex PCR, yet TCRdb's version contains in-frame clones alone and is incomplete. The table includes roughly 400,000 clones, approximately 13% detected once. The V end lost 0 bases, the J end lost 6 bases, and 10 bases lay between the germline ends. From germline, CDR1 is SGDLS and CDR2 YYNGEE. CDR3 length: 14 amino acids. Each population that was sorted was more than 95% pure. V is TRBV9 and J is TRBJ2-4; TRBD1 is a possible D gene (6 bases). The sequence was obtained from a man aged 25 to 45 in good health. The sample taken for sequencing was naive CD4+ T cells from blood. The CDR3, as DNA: TGTGCCAGCAGCGTAGACAGGGACGGAAACATTCAGTACTTC. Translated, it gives CASSVDRDGNIQYF.